The 18 T cell receptor beta chains reported below all come from one sample, sequenced in a study of T cell changes during pregnancy in multiple sclerosis. Produced via immunoSEQ multiplex PCR; TCRdb's table is partial and in-frame only. The data show over 35,000 clones, with approximately 92% seen just once and 1.3% held by the top ten. Sequencing was carried out using peripheral blood. These receptors were obtained from a female donor with multiple sclerosis, enrolled in a pregnancy study.

The chain is built from TRBV2 and TRBJ2-7; a possible D gene is TRBD2 (6 bases). Germline V gene data show CDR1 as SNHLY and CDR2 as FYNNEI. Trimming took 6 bases from V and 4 from J, leaving 16 bases between them. The CDR3 is made up of 14 amino acids. The CDR3 DNA reads TGTGCCAGCAGGGTCCCGGGACTGAGGTACGAGCAGTACTTC. Translation: CASRVPGLRYEQYF.

This clone was observed once. The chain employs TRBV30 and TRBJ1-4; D uncertain. This CDR3 has 13 amino acids. CDR1 is GTSNPN, CDR2 SVGIG, per germline (reference sequence). The ends were cut back, 0 bases at V and 8 bases at J, with 10 bases in the middle. The CDR3 DNA reads as TGTGCCTGGAGTGTATCCAGGTCAGAAAAACTGTTTTTT. This gives the protein CAWSVSRSEKLFF.

The chain couples TRBV5-1 to TRBJ2-3; 11 nucleotides agree with TRBD2. The germline V gene encodes CDR1 SGHRS and CDR2 YFSETQ. The CDR3 sequence is 16 residues long. V shed 2 bases and J 1 base; nucleotides not matched to a gene: 3. The CDR3 DNA is TGCGCCAGCAGCTTAAGGACTAGCGGGCGCACAGATACGCAGTATTTT. Translation gives CASSLRTSGRTDTQYF.

The rearrangement uses TRBV27 and TRBJ2-7; TRBD1 aligns across 7 bases. There are 16 residues in the CDR3. Germline loops: CDR1 MNHEY, CDR2 SMNVEV (reference sequence). Losses at the gene ends were 4 bases for V and 2 bases for J; bases not matched to a gene: 11. CDR3 in amino acids: CASSSLYRDSPYEQYF. For the CDR3, the DNA is TGTGCCAGCAGTTCGCTATACCGGGACAGTCCCTACGAGCAGTACTTC.

V usage is TRBV7-3 and J usage is TRBJ2-3; 12 bases align to TRBD2. The ends lost 5 bases at V and 2 bases at J; junction bases unmatched: 5. Germline V gene lookup returns CDR1 SGHTA and CDR2 FQGTGA. There are 16 residues in the CDR3. The CDR3 spells CASSTRTSGNTDTQYF. The CDR3 region has the DNA TGTGCCAGCAGCACCCGGACTAGCGGGAACACAGATACGCAGTATTTT.

V and J are TRBV19 and TRBJ1-5; 9 bases are a match to TRBD1. The V gene end was trimmed by 5 bases and the J gene end by 4 bases; junction bases not matched to a gene: 9. CDR3 length equals 16 residues. Germline CDR1 and CDR2: LNHDA and SQIVND (reference sequence). For the CDR3, the DNA is TGTGCCAGTAGTTCATGGGCCGGGACAGGGAATCAGCCCCAGCATTTT. Its protein product is CASSSWAGTGNQPQHF.

The genes are TRBV7-8 and TRBJ2-1; a possible D gene is TRBD2 (5 bases). The germline V gene has CDR1 SGHVS and CDR2 FQNEAQ. Deletions cut 4 bases from V and 7 bases from J, with 20 bases between. This CDR3 has 16 amino acids. The CDR3 coding sequence is TGTGCCAGCAGCTCGATCCCGGGTAGCCCGGGGAATGAGCAGTTCTTC. Its translation is CASSSIPGSPGNEQFF.

There are a few counts of this clone. The chain couples TRBV28 to TRBJ2-3, with D perhaps being TRBD1 or TRBD2 (5 bases each). CDR3 size: 14 residues. V lost 10 bases to trimming and J lost 5 bases, with 19 bases between them. Germline values: CDR1 MDHEN, CDR2 SYDVKM. The CDR3 DNA reads TGTGCCACCTATCAACGAGGGACCGGAGATACGCAGTATTTT. Encoded protein: CATYQRGTGDTQYF.

The chain has TRBV19 and TRBJ2-1; D may be TRBD2 (6 bases). Germline CDR1 LNHDA, CDR2 SQIVND (reference sequence). Trimming left V 5 bases short and J 8 bases short, with 16 bases between. The CDR3 is 14 amino acids. Here the CDR3 reads CASSPVGSVDEQFF. The DNA for the CDR3 is TGTGCCAGTAGTCCTGTCGGGAGTGTAGATGAGCAGTTCTTC. Full variable domain (rest looked up from reference TRBV19 and TRBJ2-1): DGGITQSPKYLFRKEGQNVTLSCEQNLNHDAMYWYRQDPGQGLRLIYYSQIVNDFQKGDIAEGYSVSREKKESFPLTVTSAQKNPTAFYLCASSPVGSVDEQFFGPGTRLTVL.

This chain uses TRBV11-2 with TRBJ2-3, with a possible D match to TRBD1 (5 bases). In germline, CDR1 is SGHAT, CDR2 FQNNGV. This CDR3 has 14 residues. V lost 5 bases to trimming and J lost 5 bases, with 14 bases between them. The CDR3 DNA reads as TGTGCCAGCAGCCAGGGCCAGCCTGTAGATACGCAGTATTTT. This codes for CASSQGQPVDTQYF.

The rearrangement links TRBV14 to TRBJ2-1; TRBD2 matches at 10 bases. Unmatched junction bases numbered 9, after V lost 4 bases and J lost 3 bases. The CDR3 is 17 amino acids. Germline lookup yields CDR1 SGHDN and CDR2 FVKESK. The DNA of the CDR3 is TGTGCCAGCAGCCCCCAGAAAGGACTAGCGGACTACAATGAGCAGTTCTTC. Its protein product is CASSPQKGLADYNEQFF.

The gene calls are TRBV28 and TRBJ2-7; a weak D match, TRBD2 (5 bases). The length of the CDR3 is 10 residues. The V and J ends lost 8 bases and 10 bases respectively, with 12 bases between them. Germline V gene sequence: CDR1 MDHEN, CDR2 SYDVKM. The CDR3 sequence is CASRLRGQYF. The CDR3 bases are TGTGCCAGCCGGCTCCGGGGTCAGTACTTC. The full variable domain, completed using reference TRBV28 and TRBJ2-7, is DVKVTQSSRYLVKRTGEKVFLECVQDMDHENMFWYRQDPGLGLRLIYFSYDVKMKEKGDIPEGYSVSREKKERFSLILESASTNQTSMYLCASRLRGQYFGPGTRLTVT.

This clone was counted once. The CDR3 reads CASSPVLAADNSPLHF. The CDR3 region has the DNA TGTGCCAGCAGCCCTGTCCTAGCCGCCGATAATTCACCCCTCCACTTT. The chain carries TRBV5-6 and TRBJ1-6, with D uncertain. CDR3 length: 16 amino acids. Looked up from germline, CDR1 is SGHDT and CDR2 is YYEEEE. Trimming removed 4 bases from V and 5 bases from J, with 16 bases in between. Full variable domain (outside the CDR3, taken from reference TRBV5-6 and TRBJ1-6): DAGVTQSPTHLIKTRGQQVTLRCSPKSGHDTVSWYQQALGQGPQFIFQYYEEEERQRGNFPDRFSGHQFPNYSSELNVNALLLGDSALYLCASSPVLAADNSPLHFGNGTRLTVT.

The J gene is TRBJ1-1, the V gene TRBV5-1, with D possibly being TRBD1 (5 bases). The CDR3 extends over 15 amino acids. Deletions cut 3 bases from V and 3 bases from J, with 15 bases between. Germline V gene lookup returns CDR1 SGHRS and CDR2 YFSETQ. CDR3 residues: CASSWSDKGDTEAFF. The DNA for the CDR3 is TGCGCCAGCAGCTGGTCGGACAAGGGCGACACTGAAGCTTTCTTT.

CDR3 sequence: CSVEKGSYSGNTIYF. The CDR3 coding sequence is TGCAGCGTTGAAAAGGGCAGTTATTCTGGAAACACCATATATTTT. This chain connects TRBV29-1 to TRBJ1-3, with unresolved D. The CDR3 length is 15 residues. Looked up from germline, CDR1 is SQVTM and CDR2 is ANQGSEA. V lost 2 bases and J lost 1, with 12 bases in between.

With regard to this clone: The identical CDR3 is also encoded by other nucleotide sequences in the sample. V usage is TRBV5-1 and J usage is TRBJ1-1; 8 bases line up with TRBD1. There are 14 residues in the CDR3. The ends lost 4 bases at V and 1 base at J; junction bases unmatched: 3. Germline-derived CDR1 and CDR2 are SGHRS and YFSETQ. As DNA, the CDR3 is TGCGCCAGCAGCCCCGGGACAGGGAACACTGAAGCTTTCTTT. It encodes CASSPGTGNTEAFF.

This clone was seen once. The genes are TRBV19 and TRBJ2-2, with no clear D. CDR3 size: 12 residues. Germline V gives CDR1 LNHDA, CDR2 SQIVND (reference sequence). Trimming pared 11 bases from V and 4 bases from J, leaving 11 bases between. The CDR3 loop reads CACLSPTGELFF. CDR3 DNA: TGTGCCTGTCTATCACCCACCGGGGAGCTGTTTTTT.

J is TRBJ1-4 and V is TRBV5-6, with D uncertain. This CDR3 is 13 amino acids long. CDR1 is SGHDT, CDR2 YYEEEE, per germline. V lost 4 bases to trimming and J lost 4 bases, with 8 bases between them. The CDR3 region is CASSHWVNEKLFF. CDR3 bases: TGTGCCAGCAGCCATTGGGTTAATGAAAAACTGTTTTTT.